The TCR beta chain under discussion was sequenced for a study of Ad26.COV2.S vaccination and SARS-CoV-2 variants (dated by TCRdb to the early 2020s). Broadly, across the study: Vaccine-arm donors were drawn from COV1001, a multicentre, randomized, double-blind, placebo-controlled phase I-IIa trial of Ad26.COV2.S in healthy adults. The TCR-sequenced set comprised approximately 32 samples: around 20 Ad26.COV2.S vaccine recipients, 5 placebo recipients and 8 SARS-CoV-2 convalescent individuals. Throughout the experiments and outcome assessment, investigators stayed blinded to trial group allocation. Trial participants were randomized into five groups of five: low-dose or high-dose Ad26.COV2.S given once or twice, or placebo on both occasions. Ad26.COV2.S was administered intramuscularly at 5 x 10^10 or 1 x 10^11 viral particles, either as a single shot or as two shots given 56 days apart. TCRbeta repertoire sequencing served as the tool for gauging how specific and how broad the SARS-CoV-2-reactive T cell receptors were following Ad26.COV2.S vaccination. Paper-wide results and their limitations: The study lacked the statistical power to compare responses across vaccine doses or regimens. Higher spike-specific TCR breadth was observed in Ad26.COV2.S recipients than in placebo recipients (P = 0.0014). After vaccination, spike-specific CD8+ and CD4+ T cell responses were reported to show substantial breadth. Non-spike TCR breadth was comparable between vaccine and placebo recipients, consistent with the vaccine containing only spike. The authors noted that the TCR breadth and depth analyses may have underestimated total T cell responses.

Worth noting for this clone: The antigen this receptor binds is unknown. No much larger clone is present one base from it, and per-base qualities are unavailable.

The treatment or condition label, read with the paper, signifies: roughly 20 received Ad26.COV2.S at low or high dose, single or two shots; 5 received placebo; per-sample allocation not given. For vaccine and placebo recipients, repertoires were sequenced using samples collected on day 63 after the first injection. In Cohort 1b, 20 to 25 adults aged 18-55 years were enrolled at a single site in Boston, USA, between 29 July and 7 August 2020. Ad26.COV2.S was a replication-incompetent adenovirus type 26 vector that expressed a prefusion-stabilized SARS-CoV-2 spike protein derived from the original Wuhan strain. TCRbeta CDR3 regions were sequenced with the immunoSEQ Assay. After extraction, genomic DNA underwent amplification by bias-controlled multiplex PCR, followed by high-throughput sequencing. The authors' pipeline ran thus. To quantify the absolute abundance of every unique TCRbeta CDR3 region, sequences were collapsed and filtered. Usable DNA was measured by amplifying reference genes present in all nucleated cells, and TCRbeta template counts were normalized to that usable DNA to estimate T cell fraction. Repertoire TCRs were annotated as SARS-CoV-2-specific when V gene, CDR3 amino acid sequence and J gene were exactly matched to a known reactive TCR set. The reference SARS-CoV-2 TCR set was obtained from MIRA and was filtered for enrichment in COVID-19-positive ImmuneCODE repertoires, whereby public or cross-reactive TCRs were removed. Using the MIRA antigens, annotated TCRs were further analysed by specific ORF or by position within an ORF. Breadth was defined as the number of annotated unique rearrangements divided by the total number of unique productive rearrangements, and depth was defined as the summed frequency of the annotated unique rearrangements. TCR breadth was compared between groups using two-sided Wilcoxon rank-sum tests. The clones in this table, taken by TCRdb from immuneACCESS, are in-frame only. Not every clone is retained; where verified, under half of the shortfall comes from an unresolved V gene, and the cause of the rest is unknown. That table is the source of V, J and clone size, and D and trimming were worked out from the DNA. The sample table contains a few hundred thousand clones; only one count was recorded for around 87% of them. The ten largest make up roughly 3.1% of the sample.

Cut back by 8 bases and 2 bases, the V and J ends lie 6 bases apart. Measured from the cysteine to the phenylalanine, the CDR3 is 12 residues long. Just CDR3 DNA is preserved here, 36 bases in frame from base 1. The input for sequencing was peripheral blood, taken in a trial of Ad26.COV2.S vaccine versus placebo. The receptor was derived from a person between 18 and 59 years old who received the Ad26.COV2.S COVID-19 vaccine or a placebo. Recombination joined TRBV12-3 or TRBV12-4 with TRBJ2-2; too little of a D gene remains to name it. The nucleotides read TGTGCCAGCGAATTTAACACCGGGGAGCTGTTTTTT. Protein translation: CASEFNTGELFF.